The rows below give T cell receptor beta chains drawn from one sample of a study of blood T cell repertoires in COVID-19. The method was immunoSEQ multiplex PCR; TCRdb's version includes in-frame clones alone and lacks a portion of them. The data show some 200,000 clones, about 89% seen once. The specimen sequenced was PBMCs or T cells enriched from blood (not recorded which). These receptors all stem from a woman aged 18-29 years who had recovered from COVID-19. Each CDR3 is given with its conserved first and last residue. The D gene is left open where the match is weak. The size entry is marked missing in some rows and otherwise reads once, few, many or a size class.

j_call: TRBJ2-2
clone_size: NA
v_call: TRBV2
d_call: NA
cdr3_nt: TGTGCCAGCAGCCAAGACAGGAATCCCCGGAGGACCGGGGAGCTGTTTTTT
cdr3_aa: CASSQDRNPRRTGELFF

j_call: TRBJ1-4
clone_size: NA
v_call: TRBV13
d_call: TRBD1
cdr3_nt: TGTGCCAGCAGCTCATCCCGGACAGGGGGGAATGAAAAACTGTTTTTT
cdr3_aa: CASSSSRTGGNEKLFF

j_call: TRBJ2-5
clone_size: NA
v_call: TRBV5-5
d_call: TRBD1
cdr3_nt: TGTGCCAGCAGCTCCGGCGGGACAGGGAGGATGCAAGAGACCCAGTACTTC
cdr3_aa: CASSSGGTGRMQETQYF

j_call: TRBJ2-1
clone_size: NA
v_call: TRBV7-8
d_call: NA
cdr3_nt: TGTGCCAGCAGCTTAAGTAGATACGGGCAGTTCTTC
cdr3_aa: CASSLSRYGQFF

j_call: TRBJ1-1
clone_size: NA
v_call: TRBV7-6
d_call: NA
cdr3_nt: TGTGCCAGCAGCCCGGACACTTTAGGCATGAACACTGAAGCTTTCTTT
cdr3_aa: CASSPDTLGMNTEAFF

j_call: TRBJ2-2
clone_size: NA
v_call: TRBV10-1
d_call: TRBD1
cdr3_nt: TGCGCCAGCAGTGAGAGGGGGACAGGGCGGGCCGGGGAGCTGTTTTTT
cdr3_aa: CASSERGTGRAGELFF

j_call: TRBJ2-5
clone_size: NA
v_call: TRBV6-5
d_call: TRBD2
cdr3_nt: TGTGCCAGCAGCATTACCCCCGGGGGGGGAGAGACCCAGTACTTC
cdr3_aa: CASSITPGGGETQYF

j_call: TRBJ2-7
clone_size: NA
v_call: TRBV2
d_call: NA
cdr3_nt: TGTGCCAGCAATTCCCAGGGTTTGTTACGGGAGGAGCAGTACTTC
cdr3_aa: CASNSQGLLREEQYF

j_call: TRBJ2-5
clone_size: once
v_call: TRBV7-3
d_call: NA
cdr3_nt: TGTGCCAGCAGCTCTACTGGGGGGTGGGAGACCCAGTACTTC
cdr3_aa: CASSSTGGWETQYF

j_call: TRBJ2-2
clone_size: NA
v_call: TRBV5-1
d_call: TRBD1
cdr3_nt: TGCGCCAGCAGCTACAGGGGTGCCGGGGAGCTGTTTTTT
cdr3_aa: CASSYRGAGELFF

j_call: TRBJ2-7
clone_size: NA
v_call: TRBV9
d_call: TRBD2
cdr3_nt: TGTGCCAGCAGCGCGGGACTAGATTTCCACGAGCAGTACTTC
cdr3_aa: CASSAGLDFHEQYF

j_call: TRBJ2-7
clone_size: NA
v_call: TRBV11-2
d_call: TRBD1
cdr3_nt: TGTGCCAGCAGCTTTGACAGGGGAGGACACGAGCAGTACTTC
cdr3_aa: CASSFDRGGHEQYF

j_call: TRBJ2-7
clone_size: many
v_call: TRBV28
d_call: TRBD1
cdr3_nt: TGTGCCAGCAGTGGGGACAGGGGGCCGCTTAACGAGCAGTACTTC
cdr3_aa: CASSGDRGPLNEQYF

j_call: TRBJ2-5
clone_size: NA
v_call: TRBV5-1
d_call: TRBD2
cdr3_nt: TGCGCCAGCAGCGAGGGACTAGCGTCAGGGCAAGAGACCCAGTACTTC
cdr3_aa: CASSEGLASGQETQYF

j_call: TRBJ1-2
clone_size: NA
v_call: TRBV18
d_call: NA
cdr3_nt: TGTGCCAGCTCACCACCCGGGGGGAATGGCTACACCTTC
cdr3_aa: CASSPPGGNGYTF